The following is a TCR beta chain sequence with its context. Its antigen is unknown. Nothing much larger sits one base from this clone, and base qualities are not available. This record comes from a study of cytomegalovirus exposure and HLA in healthy donors (dated by TCRdb to 2016 to 2017). With respect to the entire study: An earlier analysis of several hundred of the donors reported approximately 260 Gb of sequence data and 90 million to 120 million unique TCR beta sequences obtained from about 179 million T cells. In addition to the first cohort of 666 subjects, a separate validation cohort of 120 different subjects was used. About 280 gigabases of sequencing data and 80 million or so unique TCR sequences were included in an early release covering roughly 600 HLA-typed donors. Rather than drawing on any new phenotypic data, the later analysis identified candidate immune exposures from TCR beta sequences and the way those sequences occurred across donors. Among under 450 genotyped donors of the cohort, an average of about 240,000 unique TCR beta nucleotide sequences were sequenced per donor, 15% to 20% of them non-productive. A later analysis re-analyzed previously published TCR beta repertoires from 666 donors and added high-resolution HLA genotyping to study TCR occurrence patterns. An earlier analysis of roughly 580 of the donors used high-throughput TCR beta sequencing to judge whether each TCR beta V gene segment behaved as functional or pseudogenic. In a later genetic analysis, genome-wide SNP genotypes for 398 of the 666 donors were used, and that subset was treated as a discovery cohort. The study profiled the T cell repertoires of 500 to 800 subjects by immunosequencing and related them to cytomegalovirus serostatus. High-throughput TCR immunosequencing, statistical association of individual TCRs with disease status, and machine learning were combined to predict cytomegalovirus infection status. Every repertoire in the discovery cohort had been generated on one and the same sequencing platform. Donor age, sex, ethnicity and CMV serostatus were collected together with the repertoire data. Typing coverage differed by locus: A, B, C, DRB1 and DQB1 were typed in about 620-640 donors, DQA1 in about 550, DPA1 in some 600, and DPB1 in 450 to 490. Roughly five DR-DQ haplotypes were treated as single units for association and clustering because of strong linkage in the cohort. The aim of the study was to test whether cataloging public T cell receptors could identify signatures of past pathogen exposure. The genetic ancestry cluster associated with self-reported Caucasian donors included approximately 85% of the roughly 360 genotyped donors. HLA typing included class I and class II loci at four-digit resolution. What the study reported, not specific to this receptor: A group of highly shared sequence variants was considered likely to be a technical artifact of the sequencing pipeline. An association between a missense DCLRE1C variant and V-gene and J-gene trimming of TCR beta chains was found in a later genetic analysis and replicated in an independent cohort. Immune exposure information for the cohort was limited to CMV serostatus. Most TCR sequences were observed very rarely across donors, whereas some public TCRs were present in many individuals. The cohort was sequenced for TCR beta chains only, and without alpha or paired-chain data the features that could be detected were limited. Three of the identified cytomegalovirus-associated TCR beta chains were confirmed in vitro to be specific for cytomegalovirus antigens. In the study, some 160 TCR beta chains were listed as associated with cytomegalovirus. The 87-base-pair reads could not distinguish some IMGT-functional V segments, including TRBV6-2 and TRBV6-3, so those segments were excluded. A further reported finding was that TCR beta sequences accurately predicted the HLA-A and HLA-B alleles for most subjects in the first cohort. Broadly in line with IMGT annotations, most TCR beta V segments showed up in productive rearrangements about 87% or about 30% of the time in an earlier analysis of 450 to 750 of the donors. According to a later analysis, TCR association rates differed among HLA loci, with DRB1 alleles showing the most associated TCRs and HLA-C alleles showing the fewest. The classifier was reported to diagnose cytomegalovirus status with high specificity and sensitivity in both the original and validation cohorts. Presence/absence analyses assumed roughly uniform sequencing depth across donors, an assumption that may not hold. Because counts were too low, about 18 rarely observed V segments, including chromosome 9 orphons, were excluded from the earlier analysis of fewer than 650 of the donors. A later analysis found that HLA-associated TCR beta chains were more clonally expanded and had lower generation probabilities than equally common non-associated chains. When HLA alleles, especially DR and DQ, strongly co-occurred, attributing TCR associations to individual alleles was difficult. Linkage disequilibrium might explain the correlated functional status among segregating V segments, but an unknown experimental factor could not be excluded. The authors suggested that the approach could potentially be extended to other disease states and immunological phenotypes. Because HLA typing was unavailable for some donors at each locus, only the typed subset was used in association tests. In a later analysis, most CMV-associated TCR beta chains were found to appear HLA-restricted, with HLA associations seemingly driven largely by CMV exposure. At a false discovery rate of 0.05, a later analysis linked some 17,000 TCR beta sequences to specific HLA alleles. A later genetic analysis reported fewer N-insertions in productive TCRs among donors in an Asian-associated ancestry cluster than the 666-donor mean. According to a later analysis, parvovirus B19, influenza, CMV and Epstein-Barr virus appeared linked to several top co-occurrence clusters.

The library was made by the immunoSEQ multiplex PCR assay. For the multiplex PCR, a mixture combining 60 forward primers for TCR Vbeta segments and 13 reverse primers for TCR Jbeta segments was used. The CDR3 region of rearranged TCR beta genes was amplified from genomic DNA with a multiplex PCR assay. On the Illumina HiSeq System, the amplified TCR beta libraries were sequenced as 87-base-pair reads. Per the authors' processing: A later analysis tallied tens of millions of unique TCR beta chains across the 666 repertoires, and some 10 million of those chains were shared by two or more donors. A nearest-neighbor algorithm error-corrected the raw reads and collapsed the reads into unique sequences, merging closely related sequences to remove PCR and sequencing errors. To assign V, D and J gene segments, CDR3 sequences were aligned to IMGT reference sequences. For a sequence to be retained, a match of at least six nucleotides was required to both a V gene segment and a J gene segment. A rearrangement was called productive if the CDR3 had no stop codons and remained in frame with V and J, and every other rearrangement was called non-productive. CDR3 was defined according to IMGT convention as the region running from the second conserved V-encoded cysteine to the conserved J-encoded phenylalanine. The earlier analysis of about 590 of the donors excluded sequences that lacked an unambiguous match to a single V gene segment. An earlier analysis of a few hundred of the donors called V segments functional above 56.7% productive rearrangements and segregating when the between-donor standard deviation exceeded 5%. To diagnose cytomegalovirus status from the catalog of TCR beta chain sequences, a statistical classification framework was built. In a later analysis, TCR nucleotide sequences were compared against IMGT/GENE-DB human TR gene sequences so that V and J genes could be assigned. In a later analysis, CDR3 sequences and most-parsimonious VDJ recombination scenarios were assigned using the TCRdist pipeline. In a later analysis, each TCR beta chain was defined by its CDR3 amino acid sequence together with its V-gene family, and reads lacking a unique V-gene family were excluded. A later analysis removed over 500 highly shared, low-generation-probability nucleotide sequences to deal with suspected cross-contamination and a sequencing artifact. For each public chain, a later analysis derived a clonal expansion index from normalized ranks of inferred template counts within each repertoire. A later analysis computed generation probabilities with a VDJ recombination model fitted to out-of-frame rearrangements, and checked the results against IGoR. Hypergeometric tests were used in a later analysis to score TCR-TCR, TCR-HLA and TCR-CMV co-occurrence, with a repertoire-size bias correction applied to the TCR pairs. To estimate false discovery rates, a later analysis permuted the HLA or CMV assignments 20 times. In a later analysis, co-occurring TCRs were grouped using DBSCAN, and TCRdist sequence similarity was added for clustering within HLA-allele-positive subsets. For co-occurrence clustering, repertoires with fewer than 30,000 or more than 120,000 public chains were excluded, along with about five repertoires with anomalous nucleotide sharing. As stored in TCRdb, this immuneACCESS dataset retains in-frame rearrangements with V and J assigned. A fraction of the clones does not appear; measured against another copy, unresolved V genes explain less than half of the discrepancy, and the remainder lacks a known reason. The DNA was the basis for D and trimming; V, J and clone size are from that table. This sample comprises 60,000 to 100,000 clones, about 79% of them detected only once. The ten largest clones represent approximately 1.5% of the sample.

The cohort comprised under 700 healthy bone marrow donors. At the time of sampling, every cohort member was nominally healthy, though immune exposures that went unrecorded were likely present. The donor was CMV seronegative and was included in the group of hundreds of seronegative cohort members. Every donor gave a peripheral blood sample, and the peripheral blood mononuclear cells from that sample were used for TCR beta sequencing. The Qiagen DNeasy Blood Extraction Kit was used to extract genomic DNA from the blood cell samples. Measured from the cysteine to the phenylalanine, the CDR3 is 14 residues long. The retained sequence is limited to the CDR3, 42 bases, with the frame set at the first base. V and J are trimmed by 1 base and 12 bases, and the gene matches miss 10 bases of the junction. CDR1 and CDR2 were assigned from the germline V gene as SGHTS and YDEGEE.

The sequencing sample was made of PBMCs. The chain is encoded by TRBV5-8 joined to TRBJ2-4; 7 nucleotides in the junction match TRBD1. The sequence came from a man in his forties in good health and CMV-seronegative. The DNA sequence is TGTGCCAGCAGCTTGTGGGTGAAGGGGGACAGTCAGTACTTC. Its coded protein is CASSLWVKGDSQYF.